The rows below give T cell receptor beta chains drawn from one sample of a study of blood T cell repertoires in COVID-19. Produced via immunoSEQ multiplex PCR; TCRdb's table is partial and in-frame only. The sample has over 150,000 clones, over 75% seen once. The sample was peripheral blood. The receptors were sampled from a man in his sixties with COVID-19, enrolled during active disease. CDR3s include the opening cysteine and the closing phenylalanine or tryptophan. Fields, in order: D gene, J gene, clone size, V gene, CDR3 protein, CDR3 DNA. The D gene is left open where the match is weak. A row's size may be missing; if present it is once, few, many or a size class.

NA,TRBJ2-2,NA,TRBV28,CASSGQGFGTGELFF,TGTGCCAGCAGCGGCCAGGGGTTTGGCACCGGGGAGCTGTTTTTT
TRBD2,TRBJ2-5,NA,TRBV27,CASSLSRRLAQETQYF,TGTGCCAGCAGTTTATCCCGTCGACTAGCGCAAGAGACCCAGTACTTC
TRBD1,TRBJ2-1,NA,TRBV25-1,CASIPGTGSYNEQFF,TGTGCCAGTATCCCGGGGACAGGGTCCTACAATGAGCAGTTCTTC
NA,TRBJ1-4,NA,TRBV5-1,CASSLDRATNEKLFF,TGCGCCAGCAGCTTGGACAGAGCAACTAATGAAAAACTGTTTTTT
NA,TRBJ2-1,NA,TRBV29-1,CSVVLPGYSYNEQFF,TGCAGCGTTGTCCTTCCGGGGTACTCCTACAATGAGCAGTTCTTC
NA,TRBJ1-5,NA,TRBV24-1,CATSDTGNQPQHF,TGTGCCACCAGTGACACGGGGAATCAGCCCCAGCATTTT
NA,TRBJ1-3,few,TRBV19,CASSIGWSSGNTIYF,TGTGCCAGTAGTATAGGGTGGAGCTCTGGAAACACCATATATTTT
NA,TRBJ1-3,NA,TRBV7-8,CASSLDRQSSGNTIYF,TGTGCCAGCAGCTTAGACAGGCAGAGCTCTGGAAACACCATATATTTT
TRBD1,TRBJ2-6,NA,TRBV29-1,CSVSGTGTSGANVLTF,TGCAGCGTGTCCGGGACAGGAACCTCTGGGGCCAACGTCCTGACTTTC
NA,TRBJ1-3,once,TRBV30,CAWSRDLVPSSGNTIYF,TGTGCCTGGAGCAGGGATCTGGTTCCAAGCTCTGGAAACACCATATATTTT
NA,TRBJ2-5,NA,TRBV5-1,CASSGGQGGETQYF,TGCGCCAGCAGCGGCGGACAGGGAGGGGAGACCCAGTACTTC
NA,TRBJ2-3,NA,TRBV4-2,CASSQVGSTDTQYF,TGTGCCAGCAGCCAAGTCGGGTCCACAGATACGCAGTATTTT
NA,TRBJ1-3,NA,TRBV19,CASTQQHSGNTIYF,TGTGCCAGTACCCAACAACACTCTGGAAACACCATATATTTT
NA,TRBJ2-7,few,TRBV5-4,CASSLANRYEQYF,TGTGCCAGCAGCTTGGCAAACAGGTACGAGCAGTACTTC
NA,TRBJ1-2,NA,TRBV11-2,CASSLVDTANYGYTF,TGTGCCAGCAGCTTAGTTGACACAGCTAACTATGGCTACACCTTC
TRBD1,TRBJ1-6,NA,TRBV7-2,CASSPVGTGGSPLHF,TGTGCCAGCAGCCCCGTGGGGACAGGAGGATCACCCCTCCACTTT
TRBD2,TRBJ2-1,NA,TRBV7-3,CASSQTGLALEKQFF,TGTGCCAGCAGCCAAACGGGACTAGCGCTCGAGAAGCAGTTCTTC
NA,TRBJ1-1,NA,TRBV3-1/TRBV3-2,CASSLGLPRVGTEAFF,TGTGCCAGCAGCCTAGGACTCCCCCGGGTTGGCACTGAAGCTTTCTTT
TRBD1,TRBJ2-1,NA,TRBV4-1,CASSRRTGGVEQFF,TGCGCCAGCAGCCGACGGACAGGCGGAGTTGAGCAGTTCTTC
TRBD1,TRBJ2-5,NA,TRBV24-1,CATSDETGWKTQYF,TGTGCCACCAGTGACGAGACAGGGTGGAAGACCCAGTACTTC